Listed here is a single T cell receptor (beta chain). Which antigen it targets is not known. Base qualities are not at hand, and no much larger clone is one base apart. This specimen comes from a study of blood T cells in healthy people across ages (dated by TCRdb to 2014 to 2015). Study-level background: In model experiments, template switching captured about one uniquely barcoded TCR beta cDNA molecule for every two T cells. Using deep sequencing normalized with unique cDNA molecular identifiers, the study measured how TCR beta repertoire diversity changes with age. Donors were grouped into four age groups: young (average roughly 16 years), middle-aged (under 40), aged (62) and long-lived (about 82). Donors of different ages were randomly distributed across sequencing lanes to avoid experimental bias. Two additional independent replicas of 1 million unique cDNA reads from the same blood draw were analyzed for two donors (one aged 18 to 30 and one aged 80 or older). Overall study outcomes, separate from this receptor: Observed TCR beta diversity per million T cells fell roughly linearly with age, and a significant reduction was already apparent by age around 36. Compared with the aged group, the long-lived group had more naive CD4+ T cells, fewer expanded clones and increased TCR diversity, a pattern suggesting age selection. Bulk unsorted PBMC profiling prevented conclusive comparison of naive and antigen-experienced compartments. Estimates of total diversity based on one million sequenced T cells were considered lower bounds and underestimates. Because the CMV infection status of the donors was unknown, age-related changes in expanded clonotypes may potentially have been confounded. The percentage of naive T cells measured by flow cytometry correlated strongly with observed TCR beta diversity.

Including cysteine and phenylalanine, the CDR3 has 15 amino acids. Left in the record is the CDR3 DNA by itself, 45 bases read in frame from the first base. CDR1 MDHEN and CDR2 SYDVKM are derived from the germline V gene. Unmatched junction bases come to 9, with V trimmed by 6 bases and J by 4 bases. The approximately 41 donors, aged about 6 to 95 years, were systemically healthy Caucasian individuals from Russia. Each donor gave 8 to 10 milliliters of peripheral blood, collected into EDTA-treated Vacutainer tubes. Ficoll-Paque density-gradient centrifugation was used to isolate PBMCs, with at least 7 million obtained per sample. Total RNA was extracted from PBMCs with Trizol reagent, with at least 5 micrograms obtained per sample. For every donor, an aliquot of PBMCs went through flow cytometry to measure the percentages of naive CD45RAhigh/CD27high T cells. Library preparation used 5' RACE. This sample was sequenced with an Illumina HiSeq 2500. The second PCR ran for about 6 to 12 cycles and used a J-beta primer mix along with a sample-barcoded 5' primer. A template-switch 5' adaptor carrying 12 random nucleotides introduced a unique molecular identifier onto each TCR beta cDNA molecule. Each sample yielded at least 2.5 million CDR3-containing paired-end reads. The Mint cDNA synthesis kit, primed by a TRBC-specific oligonucleotide, was used to synthesize first-strand cDNA from all RNA. Following uracil-DNA glycosylase treatment, a first 18-cycle PCR with universal primers M1SS and BC2_uni_R was performed on all cDNA. Per the source publication's procedure: Normalization of each sample was performed by random selection of 1 million high-quality reads, each carrying a distinct molecular identifier. Reads sharing molecular identifiers were discarded rather than binned into consensus sequences. MiTCR, with a Q25 quality threshold and the strictest error-elimination algorithm, was used for CDR3 identification, clonotype clustering and error correction. A nonparametric unseen species model using Euler transformation provided a lower-bound estimate of total TCR beta diversity. The public sequencing data were trimmed at Q25 with fastp and processed into clonotypes with MiXCR by TCRdb, which kept only in-frame beta chains. Each entry is one CDR3 protein sequence, shown with its most common DNA and genes. TCRdb, not the authors, supplied the V and J calls. The sample contains hundreds of thousands of distinct CDR3 sequences, about 52% of them found a single time. Under 65% of the sample is taken by the ten largest.

The clonotype was recovered from a man between 60 and 70 years old in good health. The chain is assembled from TRBV28 and TRBJ2-1; 7 nucleotides in the junction match TRBD2. The material sequenced was blood. CDR3 protein: CASSPGGRGYNEQFF. The sequenced DNA: TGTGCCAGCAGCCCCGGCGGGAGAGGATACAATGAGCAGTTCTTC.